This T cell receptor beta chain was documented in a study of PD-1 blockade in classical Hodgkin lymphoma. Study-level background: Patients got intravenous nivolumab 3 mg/kg every 2 weeks. Overall study findings and caveats: The baseline diversity of complete responders showed similarity to that of newly diagnosed patients.

Points on this clone: Its antigen is as yet unknown.

The table came from immunoSEQ multiplex PCR; TCRdb's copy has only in-frame clones and leaves some out. This sample has about 6,800 clones, with about 80% found just once. Exposure to brentuximab vedotin varied, and each patient had relapsed following autologous stem cell transplantation. Purification of CD4+ T cells from thawed PBMCs was performed via magnetic negative selection. When best responses were assessed, they were complete response, partial response or progressive disease. The TCR was taken from a human donor with classical Hodgkin lymphoma. This material consisted of CD4+ T cells from blood, taken at baseline.

The CDR3 here is CASSLVTSGGLALGDTQYF. CDR3 nucleotides: TGCGCCAGCAGCTTGGTAACTAGCGGAGGACTTGCACTGGGGGATACGCAGTATTTT. The V gene is TRBV5-1, the J gene TRBJ2-3, with TRBD2 identical over 8 bases. The CDR3 loop spans 19 amino acids. Germline V lookup: CDR1 SGHRS, CDR2 YFSETQ. V dropped 0 bases and J dropped 6; count of bases not matched to a gene: 18.